This note documents a single T cell receptor beta chain sequence. Its antigen remains unidentified. The CDR3 has 13 amino acids. Germline V gives CDR1 MDHEN, CDR2 SYDVKM. The V gene end was trimmed by 7 bases and the J gene end by 0 bases; junction bases not matched to a gene: 2. Disease lasting under 3 months, a NOSPECS grade of at least 4, and a Clinical Activity Score of at least 3 were features of the ophthalmopathy patients. The sample belongs to a study of T cells in Graves' hyperthyroidism and ophthalmopathy. Using RNA transcripts as the source, TCR beta CDR3 regions were amplified. A first-round RT-PCR of the TCR CDR3 used the HTBI primer set. A single record per CDR3 protein comes from TCRdb applying MiXCR to the multiplex PCR reads. The sample carries some 500,000 distinct CDR3 sequences, around 15% recorded once. Overall study findings and caveats: Blood also held most thyroid clonotypes expanded beyond 0.001. In the analysis, a 13 V-J model separated ophthalmopathy from stable hyperthyroidism.

This sequence was found in a woman in her twenties or thirties with Graves' ophthalmopathy. The sequenced sample consisted of blood. The chain links TRBV28 to TRBJ2-7; 8 bases are a match to TRBD2. CDR3 coding DNA: TGTGCCAGCATCGCGGGAGGCTCCTACGAGCAGTACTTC. This gives the protein CASIAGGSYEQYF.